This TCR beta chain was sequenced in a study of neurological immune-mediated disorders. Study context: The multiple sclerosis group of approximately 35 included approximately 30 relapsing-remitting and 3 secondary progressive patients.

Deletions cut 5 bases from V and 0 bases from J, with 8 bases between. The CDR3 loop spans 15 amino acids. Germline V gene data show CDR1 as SSHAT and CDR2 as FNYEAQ (reference sequence). This clonotype was observed many times. 5'RACE employing 10-nucleotide random UMIs yielded the cDNA. Every sequencing run returned over 190 million TCR-beta sequences, which were derived from 15-18 subjects. A single record per CDR3 protein comes from TCRdb applying MiXCR to the 5' RACE reads. The sample consists of about 120,000 distinct CDR3 sequences, 3% to 3.5% of them appearing once. The unsorted libraries originated from 2 million PBMCs that had been stored at -80 C.

The sample comprised PBMCs. The sequence was obtained from a woman between 25 and 40 years old with multiple sclerosis. This sequence joins TRBV7-7 and TRBJ2-6; a possible D gene is TRBD2 (5 bases). The CDR3 is CASSEGSSGANVLTF. The CDR3 coding sequence is TGTGCCAGCAGCGAAGGGAGCTCTGGGGCCAACGTCCTGACTTTC.